The 17 T cell receptor beta chains reported below all come from one sample, sequenced in a study of neurological immune-mediated disorders. TCRdb reanalysed the 5' RACE reads using MiXCR and keeps one entry per CDR3 protein. The profile shows fewer than 75,000 distinct CDR3 sequences, less than 5.5% of them singletons. Sequences were obtained from PBMCs. The receptors stem from a man aged 30-40 years with multiple sclerosis.

This clonotype was observed at least ten times. The chain combines TRBV20-1 with TRBJ1-5; D is undetermined. The CDR3 runs 15 residues. Germline CDR1 reads DFQATT; CDR2 reads SNEGSKA (reference sequence). V lost 0 bases and J 1 base, leaving 10 bases between the germline ends. In DNA form, the CDR3 reads TGCAGTGCTAGAGATTGGGCGTCGAGCAATCAGCCCCAGCATTTT. Its translation is CSARDWASSNQPQHF.

This clonotype came up many times. This sequence joins TRBV18 and TRBJ1-1; 7 bases agree with TRBD1. With 5 bases clipped from V and 7 bases from J, the junction kept 13 bases outside the gene matches. The CDR3 length is 15 residues. Germline CDR1 KGHSH, CDR2 LQKENI. The CDR3 protein is CASSAIMTGMNEAFF. The CDR3 bases are TGTGCCAGCTCAGCAATCATGACAGGGATGAATGAAGCTTTCTTT.

This clonotype was recorded a few times. This chain connects TRBV20-1 to TRBJ2-7; 9 bases align to TRBD1. CDR3 length: 14 residues. Germline trimming cut 4 bases from V and 5 bases from J; bases unmatched to any gene: 9. CDR1 is DFQATT and CDR2 is SNEGSKA in the germline V gene (reference sequence). The CDR3 coding sequence is TGCAGTGCTATTCCGGGACAGGGACGTAACGAGCAGTACTTC. This encodes CSAIPGQGRNEQYF.

The chain links TRBV7-6 to TRBJ1-4; 7 nucleotides agree with TRBD1. The CDR3 extends over 14 amino acids. CDR1 and CDR2 from the germline V gene are SGHVS and FNYEAQ. The trim removed 8 bases at V and 2 bases at J, leaving 5 bases unmatched. The CDR3 is CASAKGATNEKLFF. CDR3 bases: TGTGCCAGCGCTAAGGGGGCTACTAATGAAAAACTGTTTTTT.

This clonotype was counted at least ten times. This rearrangement joins TRBV9 to TRBJ2-3, with 8 bases fitting TRBD1. The V segment lost 4 bases and the J segment 1 base; nucleotides outside the gene matches: 2. The CDR3 covers 14 residues. CDR1 is SGDLS, CDR2 YYNGEE, per germline. CDR3 nucleotides: TGTGCCAGCAGCCGGGGACAGGGCACAGATACGCAGTATTTT. It yields the protein CASSRGQGTDTQYF. The full variable domain, with the rest looked up from reference TRBV9 and TRBJ2-3, is DSGVTQTPKHLITATGQRVTLRCSPRSGDLSVYWYQQSLDQGLQFLIQYYNGEERAKGNILERFSAQQFPDLHSELNLSSLELGDSALYFCASSRGQGTDTQYFGPGTRLTVL.

Comment on this clonotype: Mismatch with germline at one junction end may stem from a read error. For the CDR3, the DNA is TGCGCCAGCAGTGAGTCGCCCAGCAATACCCTCAACTTT. The encoded protein is CASSESPSNTLNF. The rearrangement links TRBV10-2 to TRBJ1-6; D unresolved. Looked up from germline, CDR1 is WSHSY and CDR2 is SAAADI. CDR3 size: 13 residues.

A remark on this clonotype: A much larger clone sits a single nucleotide away, making a read error possible. This is likely a read error, given that the CDR3 carries no conserved phenylalanine or tryptophan at its end. The gene calls are TRBV7-2 and TRBJ2-2; D is unresolved. This CDR3 has 14 amino acids. V dropped 1 base and J dropped 8 bases, with 11 bases sitting between them. CDR1 is SGHTA, CDR2 FQGNSA, per germline. CDR3: CASSLVRRVGELFI. In DNA form, the CDR3 reads TGTGCCAGCAGCTTAGTCAGGAGAGTGGGGGAGCTGTTTATT.

At least ten counts were recorded for this clonotype. V is TRBV10-3 and J is TRBJ1-2; tentative D call: TRBD1 (6 bases). The CDR3 length is 13 residues. The V and J ends lost 5 bases and 8 bases respectively, with 15 bases between them. The germline gives CDR1 ENHRY, CDR2 SYGVKD. The CDR3 bases are TGTGCCATCAGTATGGACAGAAGTTACGGCTACACCTTC. This translates into CAISMDRSYGYTF.

This clonotype was counted at least ten times. The V call is TRBV3-1, the J call TRBJ2-5, with TRBD2 matching over 9 bases. Unmatched junction bases numbered 6, after V lost 4 bases and J lost 3 bases. The germline V gene encodes CDR1 LGHDT and CDR2 YNNKEL (reference sequence). The CDR3 totals 15 residues. CDR3 region: CASSLGTSPKETQYF. The DNA for the CDR3 is TGTGCCAGCAGCCTAGGGACTAGCCCGAAAGAGACCCAGTACTTC.

This clonotype has at least ten counts. The genes are TRBV10-3 and TRBJ2-2; D is perhaps TRBD1 (6 bases). The CDR3 is made up of 17 amino acids. CDR1 is ENHRY, CDR2 SYGVKD, per germline. The V end was cut by 2 bases, the J end by 0 bases, with 13 bases between. The CDR3 loop is CAISEKIGGPNTGELFF. CDR3 coding DNA: TGTGCCATCAGTGAGAAGATTGGGGGCCCGAACACCGGGGAGCTGTTTTTT.

This clonotype was detected a few times. The chain is built from TRBV5-8 and TRBJ2-1; no reliable D call. Germline V CDR1 and CDR2: SGHTS, YDEGEE. CDR3 size: 11 residues. Trimming removed 4 bases at V and 5 bases at J, with 4 bases between. The CDR3 here is CASSLNNEQFF. In DNA, the CDR3 is TGTGCCAGCAGCCTCAACAATGAGCAGTTCTTC.

This clonotype was found many times. This rearrangement joins TRBV24-1 to TRBJ1-2, with D perhaps TRBD1 (5 bases). This CDR3 has 14 amino acids. Germline V CDR1 and CDR2: KGHDR, SFDVKD. Trimming left V 5 bases short and J 3 bases short, with 12 bases between. The chain's CDR3 is CATSGKGLHYGYTF. The CDR3 DNA sequence: TGTGCCACCAGTGGAAAGGGGCTTCACTATGGCTACACCTTC.

This clonotype was seen ten or more times. The rearrangement joins TRBV27 to TRBJ1-1; D not certain. The CDR3 contains 14 residues. CDR1 MNHEY and CDR2 SMNVEV come from the germline V gene (reference sequence). V dropped 7 bases and J dropped 10 bases, with 22 bases sitting between them. In DNA, the CDR3 is TGTGCCAGCACCCCGGACCGGTCGAGAGTAGCAGCTTTCTTT. This codes for CASTPDRSRVAAFF.

This clonotype has at least ten counts. This chain links TRBV5-5 with TRBJ2-3; 9 nucleotides match TRBD1. The V gene end was trimmed by 2 bases and the J gene end by 1 base; junction bases not matched to a gene: 2. Germline CDR1 is SGHKS and CDR2 is YYEKEE (reference sequence). There are 15 residues in the CDR3. The CDR3 DNA reads as TGTGCCAGCAGCTTTCGACAGGGGGGCACAGATACGCAGTATTTT. It encodes CASSFRQGGTDTQYF.

This clonotype was counted between two and nine times. The germline gene is not matched at one end of the junction; a read error may be the cause. The rearrangement uses TRBV6-6 and TRBJ1-5, with D possibly being TRBD1 (5 bases). The germline V gene encodes CDR1 MNHNY and CDR2 SVGAGI (reference sequence). The CDR3 contains 14 residues. CDR3 amino acids: CASSYSGEGQPQNF. The DNA of the CDR3 is TGTGCCAGCAGTTACTCGGGGGAGGGCCAGCCCCAGAATTTT.

This clonotype appeared many times. The chain recombines TRBV5-1 with TRBJ1-1; unclear D gene. CDR1 and CDR2 (germline): SGHRS, YFSETQ. This CDR3 region has 18 residues. Trimming stripped 0 bases from V and 3 bases from J, with 21 bases between. The DNA for the CDR3 is TGCGCCAGCAGCTTGGCACCCTCGGGGATAGGACCTGACACTGAAGCTTTCTTT. This sequence encodes CASSLAPSGIGPDTEAFF.

This clonotype was observed many times. As DNA, the CDR3 is TGTGCCATCAGGGACAGGAACACAGATACGCAGTATTTT. Its translation: CAIRDRNTDTQYF. This sequence joins TRBV10-3 and TRBJ2-3; the match to TRBD1 covers 7 bases. Germline V gene sequence: CDR1 ENHRY, CDR2 SYGVKD. The CDR3 runs 13 residues. The V segment lost 6 bases and the J segment 2 bases; nucleotides outside the gene matches: 2.